Shown below are 9 T cell receptor beta chains from a single sample sequenced in a study of T cells in Graves' hyperthyroidism and ophthalmopathy. RNA transcripts yielded amplified TCR beta CDR3 regions. Initially, a first-round RT-PCR of the TCR CDR3 employed the HTBI primer set. TCRdb re-analysed the multiplex PCR reads in MiXCR, keeping a single row per CDR3 protein. Here the sample spans some 600,000 distinct CDR3 sequences, around 13% being singletons. The sequencing sample was made of blood. Receptors originate from a woman in her thirties with Graves' hyperthyroidism that later progressed to Graves' ophthalmopathy.

The chain couples TRBV3-1 to TRBJ2-1, with no clear D. This CDR3 comprises 17 residues. Trimming stripped 0 bases from V and 5 bases from J, with 17 bases between. Germline V lookup: CDR1 LGHDT, CDR2 YNNKEL (reference sequence). The CDR3 DNA follows: TGTGCCAGCAGCCAAGAGGAAGGGCAGAACGCCGACAATGAGCAGTTCTTC. It encodes CASSQEEGQNADNEQFF.

The table lists this clonotype with many counts. The chain is built from TRBV7-2 and TRBJ2-3; the D gene is possibly TRBD2 (6 bases). Germline CDR1 and CDR2: SGHTA and FQGNSA. CDR3 length: 14 residues. The V end was cut by 8 bases, the J end by 1 base, with 13 bases between. DNA for the CDR3: TGTGCCAGCGGGAGGACTCGGGGCACAGATACGCAGTATTTT. It yields the protein CASGRTRGTDTQYF. Variable domain in full (rest from reference TRBV7-2 and TRBJ2-3): GAGVSQSPSNKVTEKGKDVELRCDPISGHTALYWYRQSLGQGLEFLIYFQGNSAPDKSGLPSDRFSAERTGGSVSTLTIQRTQQEDSAVYLCASGRTRGTDTQYFGPGTRLTVL.

This clonotype was found many times. The V and J genes are TRBV24-1 and TRBJ1-1; tentatively, D is TRBD1 (5 bases). The V end lost 7 bases, the J end lost 3 bases, and 11 bases lay between the germline ends. Germline V CDR1 and CDR2: KGHDR, SFDVKD. The CDR3 is 13 residues long. CDR3 residues: CATRDSMHTEAFF. The CDR3 bases are TGTGCCACCAGAGACAGCATGCACACTGAAGCTTTCTTT.

The J gene is TRBJ2-1, the V gene TRBV27; TRBD1 matches at 7 bases. With V trimmed by 4 bases and J by 9 bases, 18 bases remained unmatched. The CDR3 runs to 17 residues. The germline V gene has CDR1 MNHEY and CDR2 SMNVEV (reference sequence). Written as DNA, the CDR3 is TGTGCCAGCAGTTCCACCCCCGGGACAAAAGGGGGCGGTGAGCAGTTCTTC. Its protein is CASSSTPGTKGGGEQFF.

The V and J genes are TRBV28 and TRBJ1-2; TRBD1 is a possible D gene (5 bases). CDR3 size: 11 residues. Germline-derived CDR1 and CDR2 are MDHEN and SYDVKM. V lost 11 bases and J 8 bases, leaving 15 bases between the germline ends. In DNA, the CDR3 is TGTGCCGGTGCCGGGACGCAAGGCTACACCTTC. Amino acids: CAGAGTQGYTF.

This clonotype was counted many times. This chain joins TRBV20-1 and TRBJ2-2, with TRBD1 matching 8 bases. Trimming at V came to 6 bases and at J to 1 base, leaving 4 bases not matched to a gene. Germline lookup yields CDR1 DFQATT and CDR2 SNEGSKA (reference sequence). CDR3 size: 14 residues. In DNA form, the CDR3 reads TGCAGTGCCGTTACAGGGGGGAACACCGGGGAGCTGTTTTTT. Translated: CSAVTGGNTGELFF.

This clonotype has a count of ten or more. The chain employs TRBV5-1 and TRBJ1-6; 8 positions agree with TRBD1. Trimming cost V 4 bases and J 10 bases; bases outside gene matches: 10. The CDR3 extends over 15 amino acids. Germline-derived CDR1 and CDR2 are SGHRS and YFSETQ. Here the CDR3 reads CASSLAGQGYSPLHF. CDR3 in DNA: TGCGCCAGCAGCCTGGCCGGACAGGGATACTCACCCCTCCACTTT.

This clonotype has at least ten counts. J is TRBJ2-3 and V is TRBV30; 12 bases agree with TRBD2. The CDR3 length is 14 residues. In germline, CDR1 is GTSNPN, CDR2 SVGIG (reference sequence). Trimming at V came to 5 bases and at J to 6 bases, leaving 6 bases not matched to a gene. CDR3 sequence reads: CAWGRTSGKDTQYF. DNA of the CDR3: TGTGCCTGGGGGAGGACTAGCGGGAAGGATACGCAGTATTTT. Full variable domain (missing parts from reference TRBV30 and TRBJ2-3): SQTIHQWPATLVQPVGSPLSLECTVEGTSNPNLYWYRQAAGRGLQLLFYSVGIGQISSEVPQNLSASRPQDRQFILSSKKLLLSDSGFYLCAWGRTSGKDTQYFGPGTRLTVL.

This clonotype was counted many times. The chain carries TRBV20-1 and TRBJ1-1; the D gene is possibly TRBD1 (6 bases). The germline gives CDR1 DFQATT, CDR2 SNEGSKA (reference sequence). CDR3 size: 12 residues. CDR3 in amino acids: CRVRGENTEAFF. Here the CDR3 DNA reads TGCAGAGTAAGGGGGGAGAACACTGAAGCTTTCTTT.